These T cell receptor beta chains were read from a single sample in a study of blood T cells in healthy people across ages. TCRdb re-derived calls from the 5' RACE reads in MiXCR, one entry per CDR3 protein. The table shows under 1,000,000 distinct CDR3 sequences, with about 47% occurring only once. Sequenced input: blood. These receptors came from a man older than 75 in good health. CDR3s include the opening cysteine and the closing phenylalanine or tryptophan. The D gene is left open where the match is weak. Clone size is shown for a subset of rows, as once, few, many or a class of expanded clone.

V gene	D gene	clone size	J gene	CDR3 protein	CDR3 DNA
TRBV6-1	TRBD2	many	TRBJ2-7	CASSEQTSAYEQYF	TGTGCCAGCAGTGAACAGACTAGCGCCTACGAGCAGTACTTC
TRBV7-2	-	-	TRBJ2-1	CASSLSWTVDEQFF	TGTGCCAGCAGCTTATCGTGGACAGTCGATGAGCAGTTCTTC
TRBV6-6	TRBD2	-	TRBJ2-3	CAIAAGVRDTQYF	TGTGCCATAGCTGCGGGGGTGAGGGATACGCAGTATTTT
TRBV29-1	-	-	TRBJ2-1	CSVETQQEQFF	TGCAGCGTTGAAACCCAGCAGGAGCAGTTCTTC
TRBV5-6	-	-	TRBJ2-2	CASSRTGADGTGELFF	TGTGCCAGCAGCCGCACTGGGGCGGATGGGACCGGGGAGCTGTTTTTT
TRBV29-1	TRBD2	-	TRBJ2-1	CSVDGLAGEGIIDEQFF	TGCAGCGTTGATGGACTAGCGGGAGAAGGAATAATCGATGAGCAGTTCTTC
TRBV28	-	many	TRBJ2-7	CASSQIRFGEQYF	TGTGCCAGCAGTCAAATCAGGTTCGGGGAGCAGTACTTC
TRBV20-1	TRBD2	many	TRBJ2-1	CSARDMTSGTYNEQFF	TGCAGTGCTAGAGATATGACTAGCGGGACGTACAATGAGCAGTTCTTC
TRBV6-2/TRBV6-3	-	-	TRBJ2-1	CASSTLVPHEQFF	TGTGCCAGCAGTACACTAGTACCCCATGAGCAGTTCTTC
TRBV20-1	-	many	TRBJ2-3	CSASGTDTQYF	TGCAGTGCTAGCGGCACAGATACGCAGTATTTT
TRBV6-2/TRBV6-3	TRBD2	-	TRBJ2-3	CASERGAVTDTQYF	TGTGCCAGCGAGCGGGGAGCGGTCACAGATACGCAGTATTTT
TRBV12-3/TRBV12-4	-	-	TRBJ2-5	CASSLVSTGEQYF	TGTGCCAGCAGTCTTGTTTCCACGGGGGAGCAGTACTTC
TRBV7-8	-	-	TRBJ1-1	CASSLSAGAENTEAFF	TGTGCCAGCAGCTTATCCGCAGGGGCGGAGAACACTGAAGCTTTCTTT
TRBV14	-	-	TRBJ1-2	CASSQVSYGYTF	TGTGCCAGCAGCCAAGTCTCCTATGGCTACACCTTC
TRBV11-1	-	once	TRBJ1-1	CASSSRAKDTEAFF	TGTGCCAGCAGCTCCCGGGCTAAGGACACTGAAGCTTTCTTT
TRBV6-2/TRBV6-3	TRBD1	few	TRBJ2-3	CASSKDRGTDTQYF	TGTGCCAGCAGCAAGGACAGGGGGACAGATACGCAGTATTTT
TRBV2	-	-	TRBJ2-5	CASSEIQGTYETQYF	TGTGCCAGCAGTGAAATTCAGGGAACGTACGAGACCCAGTACTTC
TRBV20-1	-	-	TRBJ2-1	CSVRTRTNEQFF	TGCAGTGTCAGAACACGAACCAATGAGCAGTTCTTC
TRBV5-5	-	many	TRBJ2-7	CASSLTNNGEQYF	TGTGCCAGCAGCCTCACAAATAACGGGGAGCAGTACTTC
TRBV12-3/TRBV12-4	TRBD1	once	TRBJ2-4	CASRSGQGNIQYF	TGTGCCAGCAGAAGTGGACAGGGGAACATTCAGTACTTC
TRBV27	-	-	TRBJ2-7	CASSSTEPYEQYF	TGTGCCAGCAGTTCGACAGAACCCTACGAGCAGTACTTC
TRBV24-1	-	-	TRBJ2-5	CATGVTDEQYF	TGTGCCACGGGAGTCACGGATGAGCAGTACTTC
TRBV12-3/TRBV12-4	-	-	TRBJ1-1	CASSRGQGSSTEAFF	TGTGCCAGCAGCCGAGGTCAGGGTTCTAGCACTGAAGCTTTCTTT
TRBV20-1	-	-	TRBJ2-5	CSARDRGPAKTQYF	TGCAGTGCTAGAGATCGGGGACCCGCGAAGACCCAGTACTTC
TRBV20-1	TRBD1	-	TRBJ2-5	CSARRTGGIETQYF	TGCAGTGCGAGAAGGACAGGGGGCATTGAGACCCAGTACTTC
TRBV4-1	TRBD2	-	TRBJ2-3	CASSQDFGGRAKDTQYF	TGCGCCAGCAGCCAAGATTTTGGCGGGAGGGCCAAAGATACGCAGTATTTT
TRBV7-2	-	-	TRBJ1-2	CASSLSPGLNYGYTF	TGTGCCAGCAGCTTGAGTCCGGGACTAAACTATGGCTACACCTTC
TRBV29-1	TRBD1	few	TRBJ2-1	CSVEGDRGWYNEQFF	TGCAGCGTTGAAGGGGACAGGGGGTGGTACAATGAGCAGTTCTTC
TRBV10-1	-	few	TRBJ2-3	CASRPPAWADTQYF	TGCGCCAGCAGACCCCCCGCTTGGGCTGATACGCAGTATTTT
TRBV12-3/TRBV12-4	-	-	TRBJ1-2	CASSGQLYGYTF	TGTGCCAGCAGCGGACAGCTCTATGGCTACACCTTC
TRBV20-1	TRBD1	-	TRBJ1-2	CSASFPGGGYGYTF	TGCAGTGCTAGTTTCCCAGGGGGCGGCTATGGCTACACCTTC
TRBV7-9	TRBD1	few	TRBJ1-1	CASSYGQGMNTEAFF	TGTGCCAGCAGCTACGGACAGGGTATGAACACTGAAGCTTTCTTT
TRBV9	TRBD2	-	TRBJ2-1	CASSGLLAGSDEQFF	TGTGCCAGCAGTGGGTTGCTAGCGGGTAGCGATGAGCAGTTCTTC
TRBV25-1	TRBD1	many	TRBJ2-3	CASSRRDRGSTDTQYF	TGTGCCAGCAGCCGTCGGGACAGGGGGAGCACAGATACGCAGTATTTT
TRBV27	-	few	TRBJ1-1	CASSRAAGMNTEAFF	TGTGCCAGCAGCCGGGCCGCAGGGATGAACACTGAAGCTTTCTTT
TRBV15	TRBD2	few	TRBJ2-1	CATSTHGGGRGNNEQFF	TGTGCCACCAGCACTCATGGGGGCGGGAGGGGGAATAATGAGCAGTTCTTC
TRBV2	-	-	TRBJ1-2	CASSDPGSGGYTF	TGTGCCAGCAGCGACCCAGGGTCCGGTGGCTACACCTTC
TRBV20-1	TRBD2	few	TRBJ2-3	CSARTSVSTADTQYF	TGCAGTGCTAGGACTAGCGTCTCGACGGCAGATACGCAGTATTTT
TRBV7-9	-	-	TRBJ2-7	CASSLARGFNEQYF	TGTGCCAGCAGCTTAGCGCGAGGATTCAATGAGCAGTACTTC
TRBV29-1	-	once	TRBJ2-3	CSVQQGRRTDTQYF	TGCAGCGTTCAGCAGGGACGGAGAACAGATACGCAGTATTTT
TRBV7-2	TRBD2	-	TRBJ2-5	CASTISGRNEQYF	TGTGCCAGCACCATTAGCGGGAGGAATGAGCAGTACTTC
TRBV12-3/TRBV12-4	-	-	TRBJ1-4	CASVMDSTTNEKLFF	TGTGCCAGCGTTATGGACAGCACAACTAATGAAAAACTGTTTTTT
TRBV20-1	TRBD1	-	TRBJ2-1	CSAQGQGFNEQFF	TGCAGTGCCCAAGGACAGGGGTTCAATGAGCAGTTCTTC
TRBV2	-	-	TRBJ2-1	CASGLVSEQFF	TGTGCCAGCGGCTTAGTGTCTGAGCAGTTCTTC
TRBV5-1	-	-	TRBJ2-1	CASSPGPTGLSYNEQFF	TGCGCCAGCAGCCCGGGCCCAACAGGCTTATCCTACAATGAGCAGTTCTTC
TRBV7-3	-	few	TRBJ2-7	CASSNGQEYEQYF	TGTGCCAGCAGCAACGGGCAGGAGTACGAGCAGTACTTC
TRBV18	TRBD1	few	TRBJ1-4	CASSPGTGDEKLFF	TGTGCCAGCTCACCCGGGACAGGGGATGAAAAACTGTTTTTT
TRBV7-2	TRBD2	few	TRBJ2-3	CASSLSGASGMADTQYF	TGTGCCAGCAGCTTAAGCGGGGCTAGCGGGATGGCAGATACGCAGTATTTT
TRBV24-1	-	-	TRBJ2-1	CATSKGGINNEQFF	TGTGCCACTTCTAAGGGGGGAATAAACAATGAGCAGTTCTTC
TRBV6-6	-	-	TRBJ2-7	CASKSGTEAYEQYF	TGTGCCAGCAAGTCAGGGACGGAGGCCTACGAGCAGTACTTC
TRBV11-2	TRBD2	-	TRBJ2-3	CVSSLVWGGGKDTQYF	TGTGTCAGCAGCTTAGTGTGGGGGGGAGGCAAGGATACGCAGTATTTT
TRBV10-2	TRBD2	few	TRBJ2-1	CASRVAGGPGEQFF	TGCGCCAGCAGAGTGGCGGGAGGGCCCGGTGAGCAGTTCTTC
TRBV12-3/TRBV12-4	-	-	TRBJ2-5	CASSLSGVETQYF	TGTGCCAGCAGTTTATCAGGGGTCGAGACCCAGTACTTC
TRBV6-6	-	-	TRBJ2-1	CASTSYSGDSYNEQFF	TGTGCCAGCACCTCATATAGCGGAGACTCCTACAATGAGCAGTTCTTC
TRBV29-1	-	-	TRBJ1-1	CSVDGGLAEAFF	TGCAGCGTTGACGGGGGCCTCGCTGAAGCTTTCTTT
TRBV7-9	-	-	TRBJ1-1	CASSPEGRKAFF	TGTGCCAGCAGCCCAGAGGGTAGGAAAGCTTTCTTT
TRBV5-1	-	-	TRBJ2-4	CASRPLAGQRKNIQYF	TGCGCCAGCAGGCCGCTTGCGGGCCAACGCAAAAACATTCAGTACTTC